The clone carrying this TCR beta chain turned up a few times. TCRdb redid the calling of the 5' RACE reads with MiXCR, one entry per CDR3 protein. This table holds about 150,000 distinct CDR3 sequences, roughly 3.5% found once. This specimen belongs to a study of identical twins. The CDR3 extends over 15 amino acids. Germline loops: CDR1 SGDLS, CDR2 YYNGEE. The V end lost 2 bases, the J end lost 3 bases, and 11 bases lay between the germline ends. The TCR originated in a man between 18 and 29 years old in good health. The V call is TRBV9, the J call TRBJ1-4, with TRBD1 as a possible D gene (6 bases). The specimen sequenced was memory T cells sorted from blood. Here the CDR3 reads CASSVLGTPNEKLFF. For the CDR3, the DNA is TGTGCCAGCAGCGTTCTCGGGACACCTAATGAAAAACTGTTTTTT.